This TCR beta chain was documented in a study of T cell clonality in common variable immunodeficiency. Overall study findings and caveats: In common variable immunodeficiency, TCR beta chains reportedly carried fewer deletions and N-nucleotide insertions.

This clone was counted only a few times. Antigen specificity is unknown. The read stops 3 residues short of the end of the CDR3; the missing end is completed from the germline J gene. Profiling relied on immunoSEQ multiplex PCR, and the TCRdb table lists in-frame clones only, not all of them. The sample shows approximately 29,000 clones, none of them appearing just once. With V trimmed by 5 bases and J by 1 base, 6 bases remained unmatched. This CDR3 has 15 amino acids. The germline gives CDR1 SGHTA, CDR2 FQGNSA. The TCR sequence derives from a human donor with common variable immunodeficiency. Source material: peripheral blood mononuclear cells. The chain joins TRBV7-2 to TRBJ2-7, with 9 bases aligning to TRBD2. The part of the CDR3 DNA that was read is TGTGCCAGCAGCAAGATAGCGGGGGCTTCCTACGAG. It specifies CASSKIAGASYE. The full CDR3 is CASSKIAGASYEQYF.